The rows below give T cell receptor beta chains drawn from one sample of a study of blood T cells in healthy people across ages. TCRdb re-called the 5' RACE reads with MiXCR, one entry per CDR3 protein. The table has some 1 million distinct CDR3 sequences, more than 35% seen once; the top ten hold approximately 17%. Material for sequencing was blood. The source is a woman aged 55-70 years in good health. The CDR3 runs from the conserved cysteine through the conserved F or W. The D gene is left open where the match is weak. Expanded clones get a size class; other rows say once, few or many, or leave the size out.

clone_size d_call j_call v_call cdr3_nt cdr3_aa
few - TRBJ2-7 TRBV27 TGTGCCAGCAGTTTATATGGGACACAGACAACTAAAGGGCAGTACTTC CASSLYGTQTTKGQYF
- TRBD1 TRBJ2-3 TRBV28 TGTGCCAGCAGTGAGGGACAGTCAGATACGCAGTATTTT CASSEGQSDTQYF
- TRBD1 TRBJ2-7 TRBV6-5 TGTGCCAGCAGTCGATCCGGGACAGCCCTCTACGAGCAGTACTTC CASSRSGTALYEQYF
- TRBD2 TRBJ2-7 TRBV2 TGTGCCGGCGATCGCGGGGCGGGAGAGTCCTACGAGCAGTACTTC CAGDRGAGESYEQYF
- - TRBJ1-1 TRBV29-1 TGCAGCGTACTATTCGCCGATTTCTCTGAAGCTTTCTTT CSVLFADFSEAFF
few - TRBJ1-2 TRBV29-1 TGCAGCGTTCTATCCCTTGGGTCTGGCGGCTACACCTTC CSVLSLGSGGYTF
- TRBD1 TRBJ2-5 TRBV12-3/TRBV12-4 TGTGCCGGGGACAGCCCCTACGGGCAGTACTTC CAGDSPYGQYF
few - TRBJ2-1 TRBV4-1 TGCGCCAGCAGCCAAGATCAGGGAGACCCCTCCTACAATGAGCAGTTCTTC CASSQDQGDPSYNEQFF
few - TRBJ2-7 TRBV14 TGTGCCAGCAGCCAAGATTACGGCGAAGCCTACGAGCAGTACTTC CASSQDYGEAYEQYF
- - TRBJ2-5 TRBV12-5 TGTGCTAGTGGTTTGCCCCCAGGGTACGGGGAGACCCAGTACTTC CASGLPPGYGETQYF
few TRBD2 TRBJ2-5 TRBV6-5 TGTGCCAGCAGTCAGGGACTAGCGGAGGCGCAAGAGACCCAGTACTTC CASSQGLAEAQETQYF
- TRBD1 TRBJ2-3 TRBV6-5 TGTGCCAGCCGTATGGGGACAGATACGCTGTATTTT CASRMGTDTLYF
few - TRBJ2-1 TRBV10-3 TGTGCCATCAGTGAGTCGGGTAGGGAGTTCTTC CAISESGREFF
few - TRBJ2-1 TRBV7-9 TGTGCCAGCAACTCAGCGGCAGAAAACAATGAGCAGTTCTTC CASNSAAENNEQFF
- - TRBJ2-3 TRBV6-1 TGTGCCGCGCGAGGTACAGGGTCCCCAGATACGCAGTATTTT CAARGTGSPDTQYF
few - TRBJ2-3 TRBV15 TGTGCCACCAGCATCTCGAGGGGCATCACAGATACGCAGTATTTT CATSISRGITDTQYF
- TRBD2 TRBJ2-7 TRBV29-1 TGCAGCGTTGCAGTGGGAGCGGGAAATAACGAGCAGTACTTC CSVAVGAGNNEQYF
- TRBD2 TRBJ2-1 TRBV20-1 TGCAGTGCTAGAGCCAACCGGGACTACCTCCGGGGTGAGCAGTTCTTC CSARANRDYLRGEQFF
few - TRBJ2-2 TRBV9 TGTGCCAGCAGCCCCATCACCGGGGAGCTGTTTTTT CASSPITGELFF
- - TRBJ1-6 TRBV6-1 TGTGCCAGCAGTGAAGAAAGGAATTCACCCCCCCACTTT CASSEERNSPPHF
once TRBD2 TRBJ2-3 TRBV5-4 TGTGCCAGCAGCATGACTAGCTCAGATACGCAGTATTTT CASSMTSSDTQYF
- - TRBJ2-4 TRBV12-3/TRBV12-4 TGTGCCAGCAGTTCTCACCAGACTTCCCCGATTCAGTACTTC CASSSHQTSPIQYF
few - TRBJ1-2 TRBV20-1 TGCAGTGCTCTCGGGACGGTAGCTAACTATGGCTACACCTTC CSALGTVANYGYTF
few TRBD2 TRBJ2-5 TRBV28 TGTGCCAGCAGTGGGTGGACTCCTAGTGCGTCGGGGGGGCAAGAGACCCAGTACTTC CASSGWTPSASGGQETQYF
- - TRBJ1-3 TRBV12-3/TRBV12-4 TGTGCCAGCAGCCCCGAGGGGGGTGGAAACACCATATATTTT CASSPEGGGNTIYF
- TRBD1 TRBJ2-1 TRBV6-5 TGTGCCAGCAGTTATGACAGGGCTAGCAATGAGCAGTTCTTC CASSYDRASNEQFF
few TRBD1 TRBJ2-7 TRBV5-1 TGCACCAGCAGCTTGGGACAGCAATACGAGCAGTACTTC CTSSLGQQYEQYF
- - TRBJ1-2 TRBV20-1 TGCAGTGCTCCTAATCAGGGATCTAACTATGGCTACACCTTC CSAPNQGSNYGYTF
few - TRBJ2-1 TRBV27 TGTGCCAGCAGTCGGAGTACCTACAATGAGCAGTTCTTC CASSRSTYNEQFF
- TRBD1 TRBJ1-2 TRBV2 TGTGCCAGCAAGGGGACAGGGGGTATCTATGGCTACACCTTC CASKGTGGIYGYTF
- TRBD2 TRBJ2-1 TRBV7-9 TGTGCCAGCAGCTCGGGACTAGCCGATGAGCAGTTCTTC CASSSGLADEQFF
- TRBD1 TRBJ2-3 TRBV24-1 TGTGCCACCAGTGAGTCGGGGACAGGGGGCTTGTATTTT CATSESGTGGLYF
few - TRBJ1-5 TRBV20-1 TGCAGTGCTTATACTTCTCCCGACCAGCCCCAGCATTTT CSAYTSPDQPQHF
- - TRBJ2-1 TRBV27 TGTGCCAGCAGTTCCGGGCGAGGGGGTTACAATGAGCAGTTCTTC CASSSGRGGYNEQFF
few TRBD2 TRBJ2-5 TRBV2 TGTGCCAGCAGTGAACAACTAGCGGGAGAGACCCAGTACTTC CASSEQLAGETQYF
- - TRBJ2-7 TRBV6-5 TGTGCCAGCAGTATGGGATTCGTTAACTCCTACGAGCAGTACTTC CASSMGFVNSYEQYF
once TRBD2 TRBJ2-5 TRBV7-3 TGTGCCAGCAGCTTGAAAGCGGGAACCTTGAATGAGCAGTACTTC CASSLKAGTLNEQYF
- - TRBJ2-7 TRBV27 TGTGCCAGCAGTTTTACCCCCTTCGCAGGGAACTACGAGCAGTACTTC CASSFTPFAGNYEQYF
- - TRBJ2-2 TRBV4-2 TGTGCCAGCAGCCAAGATAGGGGAGACACCGGGGAGCTGTTTTTT CASSQDRGDTGELFF
- TRBD1 TRBJ1-6 TRBV25-1 TGTGCCAGCAGTGCTAGGGACAGGGATCGGCGTAATTCACCCCTCCACTTT CASSARDRDRRNSPLHF
few TRBD2 TRBJ2-7 TRBV5-1 TGCGCCAGCAGCCTCGGACTAGCGGGAGCACCCCCGGACGAGCAGTACTTC CASSLGLAGAPPDEQYF
few TRBD1 TRBJ2-5 TRBV20-1 TGCAGTGCTAGAAGGGGGACAGGGACCCTCCAGGGGACCCAGTACTTC CSARRGTGTLQGTQYF
- - TRBJ1-2 TRBV7-9 TGTGCCAGCAGCTTATCCGGAAGGGACGGATACTATGGCTACACCTTC CASSLSGRDGYYGYTF
- - TRBJ1-2 TRBV7-2 TGTGCCAGCAGCTTAAGGCGGACTAACTATGGCTACACCTTC CASSLRRTNYGYTF
- - TRBJ2-3 TRBV7-6 TGTGCCAGCAGCTTAGCGGACGGGAGCACAGATACGCAGTATTTT CASSLADGSTDTQYF
- - TRBJ2-7 TRBV6-2/TRBV6-3 TGTGCCAGCAGTTACACACCAACAGGGACCCCCTACGAGCAGTACTTC CASSYTPTGTPYEQYF
many TRBD1 TRBJ2-3 TRBV2 TGTGCCATCCAACAGGGGAGCACAGATACGCAGTATTTT CAIQQGSTDTQYF
many - TRBJ2-5 TRBV11-2 TGTGCCAGCAGCTTTGGTATTCAAGAGACCCAGTACTTC CASSFGIQETQYF
many - TRBJ2-6 TRBV6-5 TGTGCCAGCAGTCCCAGCTCTGGGGCCAACGTCCTGACTTTC CASSPSSGANVLTF
- TRBD2 TRBJ2-1 TRBV6-7 TGTGCCATCCATAGCGGGATAAACTACAATGAGCAGTTCTTC CAIHSGINYNEQFF
few - TRBJ2-5 TRBV25-1 TGTGCCAGCAGTGAATTAGGCTCCATCGGGGATATGTACTTC CASSELGSIGDMYF
- TRBD2 TRBJ2-5 TRBV29-1 TGCAGCGTTGCGGGTAGCGGGGGGGCCGGGGAGACCCAGTACTTC CSVAGSGGAGETQYF
- - TRBJ2-5 TRBV14 TGTGCCAGCAGCCAAAAACATCTCCTGGGCCTAAAACAAGAGACCCAGTACTTC CASSQKHLLGLKQETQYF
few - TRBJ2-1 TRBV29-1 TGCACCTACTTGACAGGGAGGGAGAATGAGCAGTTCTTC CTYLTGRENEQFF
few - TRBJ2-1 TRBV5-8 TGTGCCAGCAGCTTTGTGGGATACAATGAGCAGTTCTTC CASSFVGYNEQFF